What follows are 11 T cell receptor beta chains derived from one specimen sequenced in a study of graft-versus-host responses after intestinal transplantation (dated by TCRdb to the early 2020s). Dithiothreitol, EDTA incubations and collagenase D digestion were used to isolate intraepithelial and lamina propria lymphocytes from graft specimens. Library method: the immunoSEQ multiplex PCR assay. TCRdb holds this immuneACCESS table with in-frame rearrangements only. Some clones are missing; in checked studies, unresolved V genes explain under half, and the rest has no known cause. This sample has about 5,100 clones in its table, and approximately 68% of those were observed once. The ten largest clones capture 10% to 15% of the sample. Specimen: ileum tissue, collected 254 days after intestinal transplant. All receptors derive from a human patient who received an intestinal transplant, so some T cells may come from the graft donor.

V usage is TRBV15 and J usage is TRBJ2-1, with 9 positions matching TRBD2. The J segment lost 3 bases and the V segment lost 0 bases, leaving 0 bases of the junction unmatched. The CDR3 is 15 residues long. The germline gives CDR1 LNHNV, CDR2 YYDKDF (reference sequence). This CDR3 is CATSRETSGYNEQFF. The CDR3 DNA sequence: TGTGCCACCAGCAGAGAGACTAGCGGCTACAATGAGCAGTTCTTC.

V is TRBV5-1 and J is TRBJ2-2; TRBD2 matches 12 bases. V lost 4 bases to trimming and J lost 5 bases; unmatched junction nucleotides: 9. This CDR3 is built from 17 residues. Germline-derived CDR1 and CDR2 are SGHRS and YFSETQ. The CDR3 nucleotides are TGCGCCAGCAGCCTGATACCGACTAGCGGGAGTACCGGGGAGCTGTTTTTT. Translating it yields CASSLIPTSGSTGELFF.

Only one count was recorded for this clone. This chain links TRBV6-5 with TRBJ2-5; 10 bases are shared with TRBD2. CDR3 length: 15 residues. After removal of 4 bases from V and 2 bases from J, the junction contained 4 bases not matched to a gene. CDR1 MNHEY and CDR2 SVGAGI come from the germline V gene. The CDR3 reads CASSFSGRIQETQYF. The CDR3 DNA sequence: TGTGCCAGCAGTTTTAGCGGGAGGATACAAGAGACCCAGTACTTC.

The chain employs TRBV7-2 and TRBJ2-1; 11 nucleotides line up with TRBD2. CDR1 is SGHTA and CDR2 is FQGNSA in the germline V gene. J lost 9 bases, V lost 9 bases, and 10 bases had no gene match. This CDR3 is built from 14 residues. CDR3 residues: CASSGGVAAFEQFF. The CDR3, as DNA: TGTGCCAGTAGCGGGGGGGTAGCGGCGTTTGAGCAGTTCTTC.

This sequence joins TRBV7-2 and TRBJ2-7, with 12 nucleotides matching TRBD2. Germline V gene data show CDR1 as SGHTA and CDR2 as FQGNSA. The CDR3 is 18 amino acids. After removal of 5 bases from V and 5 bases from J, the junction contained 16 bases not matched to a gene. The CDR3 sequence: CASSRMGLAGTKVHEQYF. The CDR3 DNA follows: TGTGCCAGCAGCCGAATGGGACTAGCGGGCACTAAGGTCCACGAGCAGTACTTC.

This clone is large by share. This chain joins TRBV19 and TRBJ1-2; a weak D match, TRBD1 (5 bases). This CDR3 region has 12 residues. The V and J ends lost 4 bases and 3 bases respectively, with 6 bases between them. Germline V gene sequence: CDR1 LNHDA, CDR2 SQIVND (reference sequence). CDR3 DNA: TGTGCCAGTAGTAGGACATACTATGGCTACACCTTC. Its protein is CASSRTYYGYTF.

The V gene is TRBV5-4, the J gene TRBJ1-6; possible D gene TRBD1, 6 bases. V was cut by 4 bases and J by 8 bases, with 16 bases left in between. Germline assignment: CDR1 SGHNT and CDR2 YYREEE (reference sequence). The CDR3 extends over 15 amino acids. CDR3 nucleotide sequence: TGTGCCAGCAGCCTCGGGGGGGGCGCTTATTCACCCCTCCACTTT. The encoded protein is CASSLGGGAYSPLHF.

The chain couples TRBV7-8 to TRBJ2-5, with D unresolved. Matching the DNA end better, TRBJ2-7 makes the J call doubtful. CDR1 SGHVS and CDR2 FQNEAQ come from the germline V gene. This CDR3 comprises 13 residues. The CDR3 is CASSSIASYEQYF. In DNA, the CDR3 is TGTGCCAGCAGCTCGATCGCCTCCTACGAGCAGTACTTC.

The chain is built from TRBV15 and TRBJ2-2, with 11 bases lining up with TRBD1. Looked up from germline, CDR1 is LNHNV and CDR2 is YYDKDF (reference sequence). This CDR3 comprises 15 residues. J was trimmed by 7 bases and V by 1 base; bases with no gene match: 2. The CDR3 sequence is CATSRGTGGFGELFF. For the CDR3, the DNA is TGTGCCACCAGCAGAGGGACAGGGGGCTTCGGGGAGCTGTTTTTT.

The chain combines TRBV18 with TRBJ1-4, with D hard to call. CDR3 length equals 13 residues. Trimming removed 10 bases from V and 8 bases from J, with 17 bases in between. The germline CDR1 and CDR2 sequences are KGHSH and LQKENI. The CDR3 DNA follows: TGTGCCACTGCCGGGTCAGCATCCGAAAAACTGTTTTTT. It encodes CATAGSASEKLFF.

This clone occurred once. One end of the junction is discordant with germline, which a read error may explain. Other DNA sequences from this sample encode an identical CDR3 as well. The rearrangement joins TRBV6-1 to TRBJ1-2, with 11 bases fitting TRBD1. The CDR3 consists of 14 residues. Germline CDR1 MNHNS, CDR2 SASEGT. CDR3 bases: TGTGCCAGCAGCGAAGGGACAGGGGGCTATGGCTACACCTTC. It specifies CASSEGTGGYGYTF.